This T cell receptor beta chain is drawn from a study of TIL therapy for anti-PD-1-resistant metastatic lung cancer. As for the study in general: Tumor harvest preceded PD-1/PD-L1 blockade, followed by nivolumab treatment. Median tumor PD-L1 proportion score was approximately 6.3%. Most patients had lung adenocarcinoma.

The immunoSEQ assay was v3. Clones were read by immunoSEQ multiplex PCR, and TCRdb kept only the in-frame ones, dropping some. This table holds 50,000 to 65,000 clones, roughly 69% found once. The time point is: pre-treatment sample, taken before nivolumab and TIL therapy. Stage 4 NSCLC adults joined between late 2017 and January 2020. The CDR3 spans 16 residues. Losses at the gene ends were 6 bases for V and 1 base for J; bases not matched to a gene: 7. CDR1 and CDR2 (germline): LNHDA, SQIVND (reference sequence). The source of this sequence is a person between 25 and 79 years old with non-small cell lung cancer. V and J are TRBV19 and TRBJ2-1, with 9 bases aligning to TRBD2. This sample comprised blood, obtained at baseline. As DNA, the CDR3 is TGTGCCAGTAGCTTAAGCGGGAGGTTGTCCTACAATGAGCAGTTCTTC. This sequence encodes CASSLSGRLSYNEQFF.